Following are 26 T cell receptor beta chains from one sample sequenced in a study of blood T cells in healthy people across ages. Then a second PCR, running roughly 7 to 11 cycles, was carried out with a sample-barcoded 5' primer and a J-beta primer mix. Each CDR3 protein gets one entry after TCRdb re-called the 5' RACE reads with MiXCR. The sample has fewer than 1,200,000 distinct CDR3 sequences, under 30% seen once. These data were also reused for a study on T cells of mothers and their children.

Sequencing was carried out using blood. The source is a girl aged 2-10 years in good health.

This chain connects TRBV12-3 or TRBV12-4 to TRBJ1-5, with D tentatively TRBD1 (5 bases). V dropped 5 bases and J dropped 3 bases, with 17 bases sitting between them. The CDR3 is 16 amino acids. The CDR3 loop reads CASSARTGGINQPQHF. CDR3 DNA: TGTGCCAGCAGTGCCCGGACGGGGGGGATCAATCAGCCCCAGCATTTT.

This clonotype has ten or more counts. The CDR3, as DNA: TGTGCCAGCAGCGTACAGGGCACAGATACGCAGTATTTT. Protein product: CASSVQGTDTQYF. The V and J genes are TRBV7-3 and TRBJ2-3; possible D gene TRBD1, 5 bases. Germline assignment: CDR1 SGHTA and CDR2 FQGTGA. Trimming left V 5 bases short and J 1 base short, with 7 bases between. The CDR3 has 13 amino acids.

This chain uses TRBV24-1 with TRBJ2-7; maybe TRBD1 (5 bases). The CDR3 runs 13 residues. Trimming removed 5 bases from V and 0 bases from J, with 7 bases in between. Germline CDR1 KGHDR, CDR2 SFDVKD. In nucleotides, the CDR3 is TGTGCCACCAGTGGACAGTTCTCCTACGAGCAGTACTTC. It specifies CATSGQFSYEQYF.

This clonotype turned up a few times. For the CDR3, the DNA is TGTGCCAGCAGCTCGACGACAGGGGATGGGGAGCAGTACTTC. Its translation: CASSSTTGDGEQYF. This chain links TRBV7-3 with TRBJ2-7, with 8 bases matching TRBD1. V was clipped by 4 bases and J by 7 bases; unmatched bases: 9. CDR1 is SGHTA, CDR2 FQGTGA, per germline. The CDR3 sequence is 14 residues long. Together with reference TRBV7-3 and TRBJ2-7, the CDR3 gives the full variable domain: GAGVSQTPSNKVTEKGKYVELRCDPISGHTALYWYRQSLGQGPEFLIYFQGTGAADDSGLPNDRFFAVRPEGSVSTLKIQRTERGDSAVYLCASSSTTGDGEQYFGPGTRLTVT.

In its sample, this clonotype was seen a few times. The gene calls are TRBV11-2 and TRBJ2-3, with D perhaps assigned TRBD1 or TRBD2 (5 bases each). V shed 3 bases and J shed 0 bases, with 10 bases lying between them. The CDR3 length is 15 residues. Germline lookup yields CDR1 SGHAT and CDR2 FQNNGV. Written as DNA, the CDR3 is TGTGCCAGCAGCTTTGAGGGGTCTAGCACAGATACGCAGTATTTT. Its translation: CASSFEGSSTDTQYF.

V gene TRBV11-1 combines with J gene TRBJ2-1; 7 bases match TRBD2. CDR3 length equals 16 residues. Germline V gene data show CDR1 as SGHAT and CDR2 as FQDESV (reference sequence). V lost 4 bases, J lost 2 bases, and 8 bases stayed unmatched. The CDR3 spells CASSSGLGGTYNEQFF. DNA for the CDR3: TGTGCCAGCAGCTCCGGACTAGGCGGCACCTACAATGAGCAGTTCTTC.

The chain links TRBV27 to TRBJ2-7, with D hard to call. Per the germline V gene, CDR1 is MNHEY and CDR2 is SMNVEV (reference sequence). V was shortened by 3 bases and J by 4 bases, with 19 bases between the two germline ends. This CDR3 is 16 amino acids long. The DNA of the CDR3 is TGTGCCAGCAGTTTTAACGGGCCTCCGGCGTGGTACGAGCAGTACTTC. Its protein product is CASSFNGPPAWYEQYF.

CDR3 residues: CASSDRAGGRTDTQYF. The CDR3 DNA follows: TGTGCCAGCAGTGATAGAGCGGGAGGGCGGACAGATACGCAGTATTTT. This chain links TRBV6-1 with TRBJ2-3; TRBD2 matches 10 bases. Germline trimming cut 3 bases from V and 3 bases from J; bases unmatched to any gene: 6. The CDR3 length is 16 residues. Germline V lookup: CDR1 MNHNS, CDR2 SASEGT.

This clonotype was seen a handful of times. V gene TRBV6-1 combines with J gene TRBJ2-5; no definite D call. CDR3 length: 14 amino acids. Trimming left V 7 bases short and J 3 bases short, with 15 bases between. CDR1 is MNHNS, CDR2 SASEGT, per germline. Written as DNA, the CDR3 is TGTGCCAGCAAGACGCCCAACAGAGAAGAGACCCAGTACTTC. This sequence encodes CASKTPNREETQYF.

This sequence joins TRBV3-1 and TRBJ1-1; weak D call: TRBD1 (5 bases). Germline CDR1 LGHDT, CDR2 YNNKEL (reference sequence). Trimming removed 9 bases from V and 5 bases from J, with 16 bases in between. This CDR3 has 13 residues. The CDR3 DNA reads TGTGCCAGTAGCTGGAGGGGAAGGACTGAAGCTTTCTTT. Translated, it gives CASSWRGRTEAFF.

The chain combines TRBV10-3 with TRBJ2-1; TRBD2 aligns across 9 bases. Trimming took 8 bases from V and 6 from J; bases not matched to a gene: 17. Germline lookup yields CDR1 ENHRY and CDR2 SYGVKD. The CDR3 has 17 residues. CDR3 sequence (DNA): TGTGCCATCGGCCCTGCGGGAGGTCTAGCGGGGAGCAATGAGCAGTTCTTC. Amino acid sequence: CAIGPAGGLAGSNEQFF.

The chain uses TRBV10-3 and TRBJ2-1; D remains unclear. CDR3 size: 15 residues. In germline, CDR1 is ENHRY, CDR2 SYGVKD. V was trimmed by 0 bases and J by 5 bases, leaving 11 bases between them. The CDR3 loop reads CAISESTVKDNEQFF. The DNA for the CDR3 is TGTGCCATCAGTGAGTCGACTGTTAAGGACAATGAGCAGTTCTTC.

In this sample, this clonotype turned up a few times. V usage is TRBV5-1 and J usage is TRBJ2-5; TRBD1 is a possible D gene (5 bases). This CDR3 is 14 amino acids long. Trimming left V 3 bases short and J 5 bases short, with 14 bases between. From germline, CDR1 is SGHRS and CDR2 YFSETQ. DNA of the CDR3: TGCGCCAGCAGCTCCCTCCGCCAGGGCGAGACCCAGTACTTC. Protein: CASSSLRQGETQYF.

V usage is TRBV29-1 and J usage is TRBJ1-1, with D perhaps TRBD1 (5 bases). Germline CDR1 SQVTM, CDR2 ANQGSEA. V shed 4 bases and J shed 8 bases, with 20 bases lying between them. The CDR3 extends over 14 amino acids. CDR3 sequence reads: CSVAPGTSSREAFF. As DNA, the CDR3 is TGCAGCGTTGCCCCCGGGACCTCGTCTAGAGAAGCTTTCTTT.

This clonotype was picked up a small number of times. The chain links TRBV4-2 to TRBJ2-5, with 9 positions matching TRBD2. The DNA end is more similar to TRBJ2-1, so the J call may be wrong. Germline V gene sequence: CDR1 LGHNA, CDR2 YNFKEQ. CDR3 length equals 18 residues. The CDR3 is CASSQDVVAGDAGGEQFF. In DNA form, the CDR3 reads TGTGCCAGCAGCCAAGATGTGGTAGCGGGAGATGCGGGCGGTGAGCAGTTCTTC.

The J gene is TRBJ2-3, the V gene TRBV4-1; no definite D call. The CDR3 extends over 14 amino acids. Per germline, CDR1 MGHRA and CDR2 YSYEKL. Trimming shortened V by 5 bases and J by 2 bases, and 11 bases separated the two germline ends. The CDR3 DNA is TGCGCCAGCAGCTTCGCTAGAGACACAGATACGCAGTATTTT. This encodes CASSFARDTDTQYF.

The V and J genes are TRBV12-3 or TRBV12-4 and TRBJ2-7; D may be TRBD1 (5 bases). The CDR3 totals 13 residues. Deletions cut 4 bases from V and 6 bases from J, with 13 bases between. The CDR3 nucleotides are TGTGCCAGCAGTTACAGGCAGGTGGGCGAGCAGTACTTC. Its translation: CASSYRQVGEQYF.

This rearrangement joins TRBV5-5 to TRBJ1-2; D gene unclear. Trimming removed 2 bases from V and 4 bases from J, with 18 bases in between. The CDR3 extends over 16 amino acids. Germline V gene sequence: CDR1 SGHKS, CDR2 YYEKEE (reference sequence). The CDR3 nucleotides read TGTGCCAGCAGCTTTCATGGACCCCAAACTAGCTATGGCTACACCTTC. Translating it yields CASSFHGPQTSYGYTF.

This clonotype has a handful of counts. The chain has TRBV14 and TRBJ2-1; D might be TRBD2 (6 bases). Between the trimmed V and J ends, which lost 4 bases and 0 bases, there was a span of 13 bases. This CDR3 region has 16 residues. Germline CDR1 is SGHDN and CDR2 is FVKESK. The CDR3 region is CASSPLAVRSYNEQFF. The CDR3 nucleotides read TGTGCCAGCAGCCCTTTAGCGGTTCGCTCCTACAATGAGCAGTTCTTC.

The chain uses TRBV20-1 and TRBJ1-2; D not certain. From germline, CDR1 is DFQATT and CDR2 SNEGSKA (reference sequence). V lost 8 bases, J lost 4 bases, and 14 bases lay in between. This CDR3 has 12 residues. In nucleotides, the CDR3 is TGCAGTTCGAGAGTTTCACTCTATGGCTACACCTTC. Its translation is CSSRVSLYGYTF.

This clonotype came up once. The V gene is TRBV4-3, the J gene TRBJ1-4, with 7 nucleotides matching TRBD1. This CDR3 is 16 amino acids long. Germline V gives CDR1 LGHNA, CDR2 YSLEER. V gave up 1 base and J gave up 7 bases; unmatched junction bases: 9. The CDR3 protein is CASSQGVGRGAEKLFF. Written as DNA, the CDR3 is TGCGCCAGCAGCCAAGGAGTAGGCAGGGGGGCTGAAAAACTGTTTTTT.

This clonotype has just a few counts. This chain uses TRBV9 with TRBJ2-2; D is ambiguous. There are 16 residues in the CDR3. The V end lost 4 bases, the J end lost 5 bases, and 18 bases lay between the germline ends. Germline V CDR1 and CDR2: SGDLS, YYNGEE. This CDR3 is CASSSSPDGPTGELFF. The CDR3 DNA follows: TGTGCCAGCAGCTCCAGCCCGGACGGACCGACCGGGGAGCTGTTTTTT. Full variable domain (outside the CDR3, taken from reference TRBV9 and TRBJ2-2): DSGVTQTPKHLITATGQRVTLRCSPRSGDLSVYWYQQSLDQGLQFLIQYYNGEERAKGNILERFSAQQFPDLHSELNLSSLELGDSALYFCASSSSPDGPTGELFFGEGSRLTVL.

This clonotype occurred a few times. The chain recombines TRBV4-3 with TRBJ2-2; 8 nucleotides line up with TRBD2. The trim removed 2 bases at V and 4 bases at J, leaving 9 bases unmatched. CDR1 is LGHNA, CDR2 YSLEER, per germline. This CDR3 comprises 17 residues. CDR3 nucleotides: TGCGCCAGCAGCCAATTTAAGGGACTAGACCGCACCGGGGAGCTGTTTTTT. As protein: CASSQFKGLDRTGELFF.

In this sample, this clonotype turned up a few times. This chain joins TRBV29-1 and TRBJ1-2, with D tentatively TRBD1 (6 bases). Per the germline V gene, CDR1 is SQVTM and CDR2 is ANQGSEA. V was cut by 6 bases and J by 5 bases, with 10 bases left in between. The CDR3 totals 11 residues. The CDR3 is CSVNTGYGYTF. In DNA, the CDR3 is TGCAGCGTGAATACAGGGTATGGCTACACCTTC.

CDR3 sequence reads: CASSFDPGTGLYGYTF. The CDR3 bases are TGTGCCAGCAGTTTCGACCCAGGGACAGGCCTTTATGGCTACACCTTC. The gene calls are TRBV6-6 and TRBJ1-2; 8 nucleotides agree with TRBD1. From germline, CDR1 is MNHNY and CDR2 SVGAGI (reference sequence). The J segment lost 5 bases and the V segment lost 4 bases, leaving 12 bases of the junction unmatched. This CDR3 has 16 amino acids.

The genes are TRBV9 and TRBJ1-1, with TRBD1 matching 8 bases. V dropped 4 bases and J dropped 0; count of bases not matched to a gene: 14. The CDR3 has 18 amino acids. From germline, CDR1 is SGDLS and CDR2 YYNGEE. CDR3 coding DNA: TGTGCCAGCAGCACCCTCACAGGGGGTGGGCTGCTGAACACTGAAGCTTTCTTT. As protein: CASSTLTGGGLLNTEAFF. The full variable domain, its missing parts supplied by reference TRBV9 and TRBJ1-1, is DSGVTQTPKHLITATGQRVTLRCSPRSGDLSVYWYQQSLDQGLQFLIQYYNGEERAKGNILERFSAQQFPDLHSELNLSSLELGDSALYFCASSTLTGGGLLNTEAFFGQGTRLTVV.